This passage covers 29 T cell receptor beta chains from one sample sequenced in a study of post-analysis software for immune sequencing data. Their antigen targets remain unknown. Libraries were made from TCR beta cDNA, and they carried unique molecular identifiers. One entry per CDR3 protein results from TCRdb running MiXCR on the PCR reads. This repertoire shows 350,000 to 500,000 distinct CDR3 sequences, about 39% found once; its top ten account for under 9%. Whole-study results and caveats: Patients had higher frequencies than controls of about five TRBV segments, including TRBV5-6, TRBV5-1 and TRBV20-1.

Sequencing input: blood. Receptors were obtained from a girl aged 2 to 9 with multiple sclerosis.

The rearrangement joins TRBV28 to TRBJ2-1; 10 bases agree with TRBD2. The CDR3 has 17 residues. The V segment lost 5 bases and the J segment 8 bases; nucleotides outside the gene matches: 15. CDR1 and CDR2 from the germline V gene are MDHEN and SYDVKM. The CDR3, as DNA: TGTGCCAGCAGTCCCCTCCCTTCGGCTAGCGGGGGAGATGAGCAGTTCTTC. Protein: CASSPLPSASGGDEQFF.

This CDR3 is CASSLDSGRRDTIYF. The CDR3 DNA reads as TGTGCCAGCAGCTTGGACAGCGGTCGGCGTGACACCATATATTTT. This sequence joins TRBV5-5 and TRBJ1-3; D gene ambiguous. The germline gives CDR1 SGHKS, CDR2 YYEKEE (reference sequence). V lost 0 bases and J lost 8, with 15 bases in between. The CDR3 is 15 amino acids.

This clonotype was observed once. This chain joins TRBV7-9 and TRBJ2-1; D is unclear. Germline V CDR1 and CDR2: SEHNR, FQNEAQ (reference sequence). This CDR3 is 14 amino acids long. Trimming stripped 0 bases from V and 6 bases from J, with 9 bases between. The CDR3: CASSLALGFNEQFF. CDR3 coding DNA: TGTGCCAGCAGCTTAGCGTTGGGGTTCAATGAGCAGTTCTTC.

This clonotype was seen a single time. The chain carries TRBV25-1 and TRBJ1-2; 7 bases are shared with TRBD1. Germline values: CDR1 MGHDK, CDR2 SYGVNS. V dropped 3 bases and J dropped 4; count of bases not matched to a gene: 5. This CDR3 has 14 residues. The CDR3 coding sequence is TGTGCCAGCAGTGAGGGAGGGGGCAGCTATGGCTACACCTTC. Amino acids: CASSEGGGSYGYTF.

The chain uses TRBV7-3 and TRBJ2-7; 10 bases match TRBD2. Losses at the gene ends were 3 bases for V and 5 bases for J; bases not matched to a gene: 7. Germline V gene lookup returns CDR1 SGHTA and CDR2 FQGTGA. The CDR3 extends over 15 amino acids. The CDR3 region has the DNA TGTGCCAGCAGCTTTCGAGCGGGGGGGTTAAACGAGCAGTACTTC. As protein: CASSFRAGGLNEQYF.

The J gene is TRBJ2-4, the V gene TRBV6-6, with D tentatively TRBD1 or TRBD2 (6 bases each). The end of the DNA fits TRBJ2-7 better, so the J call may be wrong. The CDR3 is 13 amino acids. Germline CDR1 and CDR2: MNHNY and SVGAGI (reference sequence). The CDR3 here is CAGGDTASYEQYF. The CDR3 bases are TGTGCCGGCGGGGACACAGCCTCCTACGAGCAGTACTTC.

The chain carries TRBV6-5 and TRBJ1-4; perhaps TRBD1 as D (5 bases). V was shortened by 2 bases and J by 10 bases, with 8 bases between the two germline ends. The germline V gene has CDR1 MNHEY and CDR2 SVGAGI. The CDR3 sequence is 12 residues long. The CDR3 DNA is TGTGCCAGCAGTTACCCGGGGGGAAAACTGTTTTTT. Translating gives CASSYPGGKLFF.

This clonotype has just a few counts. V and J are TRBV6-5 and TRBJ1-2; D is undetermined. With 2 bases removed from V and 2 bases from J, the gap between germline ends came to 6 bases. From germline, CDR1 is MNHEY and CDR2 SVGAGI. The CDR3 extends over 13 amino acids. The CDR3 sequence is CASSYTRNYGYTF. The CDR3 DNA reads TGTGCCAGCAGTTACACAAGGAACTATGGCTACACCTTC.

The CDR3 loop reads CSAKGRLVAHNEQFF. CDR3 coding DNA: TGCAGTGCTAAGGGACGACTAGTTGCACACAATGAGCAGTTCTTC. The chain couples TRBV20-1 to TRBJ2-1; possible D gene TRBD2, 6 bases. The CDR3 is 15 residues long. Germline V CDR1 and CDR2: DFQATT, SNEGSKA (reference sequence). Trimming removed 4 bases from V and 5 bases from J, with 18 bases in between.

There are a few counts of this clonotype. The V gene is TRBV6-1, the J gene TRBJ2-3, with 7 bases fitting TRBD2. This CDR3 spans 15 amino acids. The V and J ends lost 7 bases and 3 bases, in that order; junction bases with no gene match: 10. Germline CDR1 and CDR2: MNHNS and SASEGT. The CDR3 sequence is CASMGGVVGTDTQYF. In DNA form, the CDR3 reads TGTGCCAGCATGGGGGGGGTTGTGGGAACAGATACGCAGTATTTT.

This clonotype has only a few counts. The rearrangement uses TRBV10-2 and TRBJ1-4, with 8 bases fitting TRBD1. With V trimmed by 6 bases and J by 2 bases, 8 bases remained unmatched. The CDR3 is made up of 16 amino acids. CDR1 is WSHSY and CDR2 is SAAADI in the germline V gene. CDR3 sequence (DNA): TGCGCCAGCAGATCAGGGGGCTTGAGGACTAATGAAAAACTGTTTTTT. It translates to CASRSGGLRTNEKLFF.

The J gene is TRBJ2-1, the V gene TRBV12-3 or TRBV12-4; 8 bases fit TRBD2. V was pared by 5 bases and J by 5 bases, with 11 bases of the junction left unmatched. The CDR3 is 16 residues long. The CDR3 DNA reads TGTGCCAGCAGTGCCGGGACTAGACGGGGCGACAATGAGCAGTTCTTC. Translation: CASSAGTRRGDNEQFF.

The genes are TRBV27 and TRBJ2-7; D is unclear. Germline CDR1 and CDR2: MNHEY and SMNVEV (reference sequence). The CDR3 length is 12 residues. V was shortened by 6 bases and J by 0 bases, with 6 bases between the two germline ends. CDR3 residues: CASRADSYEQYF. In nucleotides, the CDR3 is TGTGCCAGCAGAGCCGACTCCTACGAGCAGTACTTC.

The CDR3 protein is CATSYRAIRQTQYF. In DNA form, the CDR3 reads TGTGCCACCAGCTACAGGGCAATAAGGCAGACCCAGTACTTC. The chain links TRBV15 to TRBJ2-5; TRBD1 is a possible D gene (6 bases). With 5 bases removed from V and 6 bases from J, the gap between germline ends came to 16 bases. Germline V gene sequence: CDR1 LNHNV, CDR2 YYDKDF (reference sequence). The CDR3 covers 14 residues.

This clonotype appeared a few times. The J gene is TRBJ2-7, the V gene TRBV29-1, with 9 bases fitting TRBD1. The CDR3 runs to 12 residues. Unmatched junction bases numbered 6, after V lost 7 bases and J lost 5 bases. Germline V gene sequence: CDR1 SQVTM, CDR2 ANQGSEA. The CDR3 protein is CSGGQGTHEQYF. CDR3 DNA: TGCAGCGGGGGACAGGGAACCCACGAGCAGTACTTC.

This clonotype showed up just a few times. One junction end does not reproduce the germline sequence, and a read error may be involved. The V gene is TRBV15, the J gene TRBJ2-1, with D perhaps being TRBD1 or TRBD2 (5 bases each). This CDR3 is built from 17 residues. Per germline, CDR1 LNHNV and CDR2 YYDKDF (reference sequence). The CDR3 loop is CATSREVGTSSYNEQFF. The CDR3, as DNA: TGTGCCACCAGCAGAGAAGTAGGGACGTCCTCCTATAATGAGCAGTTCTTC.

The rearrangement uses TRBV28 and TRBJ2-3; D unclear. This CDR3 region has 15 residues. V gave up 2 bases and J gave up 6 bases, with 15 bases separating them. CDR1 is MDHEN and CDR2 is SYDVKM in the germline V gene. CDR3: CASSLSFDDTDTQYF. CDR3 coding DNA: TGTGCCAGCAGTTTAAGTTTTGATGACACGGATACGCAGTATTTT. Using reference TRBV28 and TRBJ2-3 for the parts outside the CDR3, the full variable domain is DVKVTQSSRYLVKRTGEKVFLECVQDMDHENMFWYRQDPGLGLRLIYFSYDVKMKEKGDIPEGYSVSREKKERFSLILESASTNQTSMYLCASSLSFDDTDTQYFGPGTRLTVL.

The chain recombines TRBV6-5 with TRBJ2-4, with D possibly being TRBD1 (6 bases). The DNA end is more similar to TRBJ2-7, so the J call may be wrong. The CDR3 has 14 amino acids. CDR1 MNHEY and CDR2 SVGAGI come from the germline V gene. CDR3 in DNA: TGTGCCAGCAGTTCCTCTCAGGGGTTCTACGAGCAGTACTTC. Amino acid sequence: CASSSSQGFYEQYF.

The chain carries TRBV7-3 and TRBJ2-3; D is uncertain. Trimming pared 5 bases from V and 6 bases from J, leaving 21 bases between. Germline V gene lookup returns CDR1 SGHTA and CDR2 FQGTGA. This CDR3 comprises 16 residues. The CDR3: CASSPRTERNLDTQYF. The CDR3 nucleotides are TGTGCCAGCAGCCCCAGGACGGAAAGGAATTTGGATACGCAGTATTTT.

This clonotype has just a few counts. The CDR3 coding sequence is TGTGCCAGCAGCCGCACAGGGGCGCAGAGCACAGATACGCAGTATTTT. It is translated as CASSRTGAQSTDTQYF. This chain connects TRBV7-9 to TRBJ2-3; TRBD1 aligns across 7 bases. The CDR3 sequence is 16 residues long. Per the germline V gene, CDR1 is SEHNR and CDR2 is FQNEAQ (reference sequence). The V and J ends lost 5 bases and 0 bases, in that order; junction bases with no gene match: 8.

The chain combines TRBV6-2 or TRBV6-3 with TRBJ1-5; D perhaps matches TRBD1 (5 bases). The CDR3 has 14 amino acids. The V gene's germline CDR1 is MNHEY and CDR2 SVGEGT. Trimming removed 4 bases from V and 7 bases from J, with 14 bases in between. CDR3 sequence reads: CASSLQGPRQPQHF. The DNA of the CDR3 is TGTGCCAGCAGTTTGCAGGGTCCGCGGCAGCCCCAGCATTTT.

Many counts were recorded for this clonotype. The V call is TRBV28, the J call TRBJ2-5; tentative D call: TRBD2 (5 bases). The germline V gene has CDR1 MDHEN and CDR2 SYDVKM. Trimming took 5 bases from V and 1 from J, leaving 11 bases between them. CDR3 length: 14 amino acids. CDR3 sequence reads: CASSPSGVQETQYF. CDR3 nucleotide sequence: TGTGCCAGCAGTCCATCCGGGGTCCAAGAGACCCAGTACTTC.

The rearrangement joins TRBV27 to TRBJ1-1; D unresolved. This CDR3 is 12 amino acids long. The V end lost 5 bases, the J end lost 7 bases, and 11 bases lay between the germline ends. The V gene's germline CDR1 is MNHEY and CDR2 SMNVEV (reference sequence). CDR3 nucleotides: TGTGCCAGCAGTCCCTACGCCTTTGAAGCTTTCTTT. This sequence encodes CASSPYAFEAFF.

V gene TRBV6-5 combines with J gene TRBJ1-2, with a tentative D call TRBD1 (6 bases). The germline CDR1 and CDR2 sequences are MNHEY and SVGAGI. This CDR3 contains 15 residues. V gave up 2 bases and J gave up 5 bases, with 15 bases separating them. The CDR3 here is CASSYGFGQNYGYTF. The CDR3 coding sequence is TGTGCCAGCAGTTACGGATTCGGACAGAATTATGGCTACACCTTC.

This chain links TRBV4-3 with TRBJ2-1; D is possibly TRBD1 or TRBD2 (5 bases each). V gave up 0 bases and J gave up 2 bases, with 14 bases separating them. The CDR3 is made up of 17 amino acids. Germline loops: CDR1 LGHNA, CDR2 YSLEER. In nucleotides, the CDR3 is TGCGCCAGCAGCCAAGATCGTCGCCAGGGACCCTACAATGAGCAGTTCTTC. Translation: CASSQDRRQGPYNEQFF.

The CDR3 nucleotides read TGTGCCAGCAGCCCGGGCCCCGGACAGAACTATGGCTACACCTTC. Protein: CASSPGPGQNYGYTF. This chain uses TRBV7-6 with TRBJ1-2, with D perhaps matching TRBD1 (6 bases). CDR3 length: 15 residues. Germline-derived CDR1 and CDR2 are SGHVS and FNYEAQ. V was cut by 5 bases and J by 2 bases, with 15 bases left in between.

The chain has TRBV7-2 and TRBJ2-3; 10 nucleotides line up with TRBD2. The CDR3 totals 15 residues. Trimming at V came to 3 bases and at J to 2 bases, leaving 2 bases not matched to a gene. Per germline, CDR1 SGHTA and CDR2 FQGNSA. The CDR3 loop reads CASSLGLALTDTQYF. CDR3 sequence (DNA): TGTGCCAGCAGCTTGGGACTAGCGCTCACAGATACGCAGTATTTT.

This clonotype was recorded a few times. This rearrangement joins TRBV28 to TRBJ2-7; 11 positions agree with TRBD1. This CDR3 comprises 14 residues. CDR1 is MDHEN and CDR2 is SYDVKM in the germline V gene. Losses at the gene ends were 7 bases for V and 4 bases for J; bases not matched to a gene: 6. The CDR3 sequence is CASTRDRGIYEQYF. CDR3 sequence (DNA): TGTGCCAGCACCCGGGACAGGGGGATATACGAGCAGTACTTC. Based on the CDR3 plus reference TRBV28 and TRBJ2-7, the full variable domain is DVKVTQSSRYLVKRTGEKVFLECVQDMDHENMFWYRQDPGLGLRLIYFSYDVKMKEKGDIPEGYSVSREKKERFSLILESASTNQTSMYLCASTRDRGIYEQYFGPGTRLTVT.

This clonotype appeared a few times. The chain recombines TRBV21-1 with TRBJ1-1; the D call in the table, TRBD1, was not verified against the DNA. TRBV21-1 counts as a pseudogene. The CDR3 is made up of 15 amino acids. CDR3 protein: CASSKGSNQGTEAFF. CDR3 bases: TGTGCCAGCAGCAAAGGGTCCAACCAGGGCACTGAAGCTTTCTTT.